The rows below give T cell receptor beta chains drawn from one sample of a study of blood T cell repertoires in COVID-19. Libraries were prepared by immunoSEQ multiplex PCR; TCRdb keeps only in-frame clonotypes and omits some of them. There are some 130,000 clones in the sample; more than 70% occur only once, and about a tenth lies in the top ten. Sequences were obtained from peripheral blood. Receptors were obtained from a man in his fifties or sixties with acute or convalescent COVID-19. The CDR3 runs from the conserved cysteine through the conserved F or W. A D gene is named only where the DNA matches it firmly. Clone size is not always given. Where it is, it says once, few, many or a class for expanded clones.

j_gene | v_gene | d_gene | abundance | CDR3nt | CDR3aa
TRBJ2-5 | TRBV11-2 | - | once | TGTGCCAGCAGCTTAATTCGAGTGGGGGCGAGCGAGACCCAGTACTTC | CASSLIRVGASETQYF
TRBJ2-7 | TRBV5-1 | - | - | TGCGCCAGCAGCCCAGACACACGGAACTACGAGCAGTACTTC | CASSPDTRNYEQYF
TRBJ1-4 | TRBV7-9 | - | - | TGTGCCAGCAGTCCCGTCGCAACTAATGAAAAACTGTTTTTT | CASSPVATNEKLFF
TRBJ1-1 | TRBV6-5 | - | - | TGTGCCAGCAGTTACTCCCGGGACACGTTGAACACTGAAGCTTTCTTT | CASSYSRDTLNTEAFF
TRBJ1-2 | TRBV7-2 | - | - | TGTGCCAGCAGCTGGGGGGGTATGATGAGGGGCTACACCTTC | CASSWGGMMRGYTF
TRBJ1-2 | TRBV18 | - | - | TGTGCCAGCTCACCCCGGGAGGACGGCTACACCTTC | CASSPREDGYTF
TRBJ2-3 | TRBV19 | - | once | TGTGCCAGTAGTTCCCGGGACATCCGCACAGATACGCAGTATTTT | CASSSRDIRTDTQYF
TRBJ1-1 | TRBV18 | - | - | TGTGCCAGCTCCGAGCTCGAGGACACTGAAGCTTTCTTT | CASSELEDTEAFF
TRBJ1-1 | TRBV2 | - | - | TGTGCCAGCACTCGAGAGGGAATCACTGAAGCTTTCTTT | CASTREGITEAFF
TRBJ1-1 | TRBV7-3 | TRBD1 | once | TGTGCCAGCAGCCCTGACAGGGACACTGAAGCTTTCTTT | CASSPDRDTEAFF
TRBJ2-5 | TRBV7-2 | TRBD2 | - | TGTGCCAGCAGCCGCATCTCGACTAGCGGAGAAGAGACCCAGTACTTC | CASSRISTSGEETQYF
TRBJ2-1 | TRBV5-1 | TRBD2 | - | TGCGCCAGCAGCTTGGAAGCGGGAGCCTACAATGAGCAGTTCTTC | CASSLEAGAYNEQFF
TRBJ2-4 | TRBV15 | - | once | TGTGCCACCAGCGGTGACTTGTTTGGCAAAAACATTCAGTACTTC | CATSGDLFGKNIQYF
TRBJ1-4 | TRBV19 | - | - | TGTGCCAGTAGTTTCCGGACTACTGAAAAACTGTTTTTT | CASSFRTTEKLFF
TRBJ1-6 | TRBV18 | TRBD1 | - | TGTGCCAGCTCACCCGGACAGGGGGAAAATTCACCCCTCCACTTT | CASSPGQGENSPLHF
TRBJ2-2 | TRBV27 | TRBD1 | - | TGTGCCAGCAGTTTCCTCCGGACAGGGTCGATCGCCGGGGAGCTGTTTTTT | CASSFLRTGSIAGELFF
TRBJ1-1 | TRBV5-1 | - | - | TGCGCCAGCAGCTTGGGTTTCGGGGGGGACACTGAAGCTTTCTTT | CASSLGFGGDTEAFF
TRBJ1-3 | TRBV5-1 | - | - | TGCGCCAGCAGGGGAGAGATCTCTGGAAACACCATATATTTT | CASRGEISGNTIYF
TRBJ1-2 | TRBV19 | TRBD1 | - | TGTGCCAGTACTATAGGGACAGGCTATGGCTACACCTTC | CASTIGTGYGYTF
TRBJ1-5 | TRBV6-5 | TRBD1 | once | TGTGCCAGCAGTTCCCTGGGCCAGGGGGCTGGGCAGCCCCAGCATTTT | CASSSLGQGAGQPQHF
TRBJ1-5 | TRBV19 | TRBD1 | - | TGTGCCAGCGGGGGACAGTTAAGCAATCAGCCCCAGCATTTT | CASGGQLSNQPQHF
TRBJ1-1 | TRBV28 | - | - | TGTGCCAGCGGACAGATTTTTGAAGCTTTCTTT | CASGQIFEAFF
TRBJ2-5 | TRBV9 | - | - | TGTGCCAGCAGCGTAAACAGACAAGAGACCCAGTACTTC | CASSVNRQETQYF
TRBJ1-5 | TRBV2 | - | - | TGTGCCAGCACTCTGACAGCACAAAATCAGCCCCAGCATTTT | CASTLTAQNQPQHF
TRBJ1-1 | TRBV6-5 | - | - | TGTGCCAGCAGGCGGGGAGTTATGAACACTGAAGCTTTCTTT | CASRRGVMNTEAFF
TRBJ1-2 | TRBV28 | - | - | TGTGCCAGCACTCCGGGGAACTATGGCTACACCTTC | CASTPGNYGYTF
TRBJ2-3 | TRBV24-1 | - | - | TGTGCCACCAGTGCCCCTAACACAGATACGCAGTATTTT | CATSAPNTDTQYF
TRBJ1-1 | TRBV20-1 | - | - | TGCAGTGCTAGTGTGCAGGGAATCACTGAAGCTTTCTTT | CSASVQGITEAFF
TRBJ2-1 | TRBV29-1 | - | - | TGCACCACTGTTCTAGCGAAGTCCTACAATGAGCAGTTCTTC | CTTVLAKSYNEQFF
TRBJ1-5 | TRBV28 | - | - | TGTGCCAGCGGTAACTATCAGCCCCAGCATTTT | CASGNYQPQHF
TRBJ2-3 | TRBV30 | - | - | TGTGCCTGGAGTAGCTCGGGAGCCGGCACAGATACGCAGTATTTT | CAWSSSGAGTDTQYF
TRBJ2-7 | TRBV24-1 | - | - | TGTGCCACCAGTGATCGAGGACAGCTCCGCTCCTACGAGCAGTACTTC | CATSDRGQLRSYEQYF
TRBJ1-1 | TRBV7-9 | TRBD1 | - | TGTGCCAGCAGCTTAAGCGGACAGGCGTACACTGAAGCTTTCTTT | CASSLSGQAYTEAFF
TRBJ1-2 | TRBV28 | - | - | TGTGCCAGCAGTTTTGTTTTGGGAGGCGGCTACACCTTC | CASSFVLGGGYTF
TRBJ1-1 | TRBV13 | - | - | TGTGCCAGCAGCATCACAGGGATGACTGAAGCTTTCTTT | CASSITGMTEAFF
TRBJ1-2 | TRBV11-2 | - | once | TGTGCCAGCAGCGTCTTGGCTCCGGGTGGCTACACCTTC | CASSVLAPGGYTF
TRBJ1-2 | TRBV4-2 | - | once | TGTGCCAGCAGCCAAGATCCGGCCGCGAGGTGGAGGGGCTACACCTTC | CASSQDPAARWRGYTF
TRBJ1-1 | TRBV27 | TRBD1 | - | TGTGCCAGCAGTTTATCAGTGACAGGGCGGAACACTGAAGCTTTCTTT | CASSLSVTGRNTEAFF
TRBJ1-1 | TRBV7-9 | - | - | TGTGCCAGCAGCACAGGGAACACTGAAGCTTTCTTT | CASSTGNTEAFF
TRBJ1-2 | TRBV28 | - | - | TGTGCCAGCAGAGGGGATGGCTATGGCTACACCTTC | CASRGDGYGYTF
TRBJ1-4 | TRBV3-1/TRBV3-2 | TRBD1 | - | TGTGCCAGCAGCCAAGGGACAGGGAATGAAAAACTGTTTTTT | CASSQGTGNEKLFF
TRBJ2-3 | TRBV5-1 | - | - | TGCGCCAGCAGTATACCATCCGGGGATGCAGATACGCAGTATTTT | CASSIPSGDADTQYF
TRBJ2-4 | TRBV19 | TRBD2 | - | TGTGCCAGTAGACCTCGGGGGGAAAACATTCAGTACTTC | CASRPRGENIQYF
TRBJ2-7 | TRBV6-1 | TRBD2 | - | TGTGCCAGCAGTGAAAGCGGTAGCGGGAGTTACGAGCAGTACTTC | CASSESGSGSYEQYF